The T cell receptor (beta chain) under discussion was sequenced for a study of OX40 agonist ivuxolimab in advanced cancers. Clones were read by immunoSEQ multiplex PCR, and TCRdb kept only the in-frame ones, dropping some. The repertoire has some 60,000 clones, 91% of them found once; the top ten carry about 14%. Systemic immunosuppression or a history of autoimmune disease excluded patients. In the case of this clone: Antigen specificity is unknown.

Study results and limitations: People who partly responded at 0.1-3.0 mg/kg had some of the least clonal expansion seen. Low normalized T-cell clonal expansion was additionally recorded for some nonresponders.

Trimming pared 7 bases from V and 8 bases from J, leaving 17 bases between. CDR1 is SNHLY and CDR2 is FYNNEI in the germline V gene. This CDR3 contains 13 residues. The chain uses TRBV2 and TRBJ1-1; possibly TRBD1 for D (5 bases). Sequences were derived from CD4+ or CD8+ T cells sorted from blood, sampled in a trial of the OX40 agonist ivuxolimab. This TCR came from an adult with an advanced solid tumor such as melanoma, head and neck, liver or kidney cancer. CDR3 sequence reads: CASTGDRGREAFF. The CDR3 bases are TGTGCCAGCACCGGCGATAGGGGCCGCGAAGCTTTCTTT.